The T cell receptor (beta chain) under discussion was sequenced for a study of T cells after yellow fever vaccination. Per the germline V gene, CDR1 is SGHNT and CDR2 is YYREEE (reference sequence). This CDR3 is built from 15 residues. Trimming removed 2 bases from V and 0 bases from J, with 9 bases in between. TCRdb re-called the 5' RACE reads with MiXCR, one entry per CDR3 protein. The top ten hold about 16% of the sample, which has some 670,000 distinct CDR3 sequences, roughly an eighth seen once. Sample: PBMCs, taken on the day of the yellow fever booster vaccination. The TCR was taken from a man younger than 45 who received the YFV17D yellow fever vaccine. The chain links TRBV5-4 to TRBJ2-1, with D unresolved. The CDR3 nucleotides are TGTGCCAGCAGCTTTACCCCGAGCTCCTACAATGAGCAGTTCTTC. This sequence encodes CASSFTPSSYNEQFF.